The 21 T cell receptor beta chains below were found in one sample sequenced in a study of shared clonotypes between healthy human individuals. The repertoire was sequenced with immunoSEQ multiplex PCR; TCRdb's copy has only in-frame clones and lacks some. The profile shows fewer than 850,000 clones, about 90% of them singletons. Material for sequencing was memory CD8+ T cells from PBMCs. Subset specified: CD45RO+ cells pooled with CCR7-negative TemRA cells. These receptors came from a man aged 18-30 years in good health. Some clones in this sample may be carry-over from other donors' samples.

The chain couples TRBV11-2 to TRBJ2-1; 10 positions agree with TRBD2. The length of the CDR3 is 18 residues. Losses at the gene ends were 7 bases for V and 1 base for J; bases not matched to a gene: 13. Germline-derived CDR1 and CDR2 are SGHAT and FQNNGV. CDR3 loop: CASTGAGGPFGSYNEQFF. CDR3 nucleotides: TGTGCCAGCACCGGAGCGGGAGGGCCCTTCGGATCCTACAATGAGCAGTTCTTC.

V is TRBV11-2 and J is TRBJ2-7; D is ambiguous. The germline gives CDR1 SGHAT, CDR2 FQNNGV. The CDR3 is 15 residues long. V lost 5 bases and J lost 2, with 16 bases in between. CDR3 in DNA: TGTGCCAGCAGCCGCGCCGGGTCCCCAACCTACGAGCAGTACTTC. Translation: CASSRAGSPTYEQYF.

The chain recombines TRBV5-1 with TRBJ2-2; D unresolved. The V gene lost 3 bases and the J gene lost 3 bases, with 6 bases spanning the gap. CDR3 length: 13 amino acids. CDR1 is SGHRS, CDR2 YFSETQ, per germline. DNA for the CDR3: TGCGCCAGCAGCTGGGGTCACACCGGGGAGCTGTTTTTT. As protein: CASSWGHTGELFF.

This CDR3 reads CSVEAGLNEQYF. CDR3 sequence (DNA): TGCAGCGTTGAGGCGGGACTAAACGAGCAGTACTTC. This chain connects TRBV29-1 to TRBJ2-7, with TRBD2 identical over 7 bases. This CDR3 is built from 12 residues. Germline trimming cut 3 bases from V and 5 bases from J; bases unmatched to any gene: 4. The germline CDR1 and CDR2 sequences are SQVTM and ANQGSEA.

The genes are TRBV9 and TRBJ2-1; 7 bases agree with TRBD1. This CDR3 is built from 12 residues. Germline V gene lookup returns CDR1 SGDLS and CDR2 YYNGEE. V shed 3 bases and J 9 bases; nucleotides not matched to a gene: 3. CDR3 loop: CASSDRGGEQFF. The CDR3, as DNA: TGTGCCAGCAGCGACAGGGGTGGTGAGCAGTTCTTC.

The chain carries TRBV30 and TRBJ2-5, with D possibly being TRBD2 (5 bases). V was cut by 1 base and J by 4 bases, with 13 bases left in between. The V gene's germline CDR1 is GTSNPN and CDR2 SVGIG (reference sequence). The CDR3 has 14 amino acids. The CDR3 here is CAWSGFVEGETQYF. For the CDR3, the DNA is TGTGCCTGGAGTGGGTTCGTTGAGGGAGAGACCCAGTACTTC.

The chain combines TRBV19 with TRBJ2-1, with 7 bases that match TRBD1. V dropped 3 bases and J dropped 14; count of bases not matched to a gene: 4. Germline CDR1 reads LNHDA; CDR2 reads SQIVND (reference sequence). This CDR3 has 11 amino acids. CDR3 sequence reads: CASSIWQGEFF. CDR3 in DNA: TGTGCCAGTAGTATCTGGCAGGGGGAGTTCTTC.

The chain employs TRBV9 and TRBJ2-1; D perhaps matches TRBD2 (6 bases). The germline gives CDR1 SGDLS, CDR2 YYNGEE. This CDR3 spans 14 amino acids. The V and J ends lost 1 base and 7 bases respectively, with 12 bases between them. The CDR3 DNA sequence: TGTGCCAGCAGCGTATCGGGAGTCCGGAATGAGCAGTTCTTC. It encodes CASSVSGVRNEQFF.

This sequence joins TRBV4-1 and TRBJ1-4; D call uncertain. The ends were cut back, 1 base at V and 0 bases at J, with 9 bases in the middle. Germline lookup yields CDR1 MGHRA and CDR2 YSYEKL. This CDR3 has 16 residues. Here the CDR3 reads CASSQGPWATNEKLFF. In nucleotides, the CDR3 is TGCGCCAGCAGCCAAGGACCCTGGGCAACTAATGAAAAACTGTTTTTT.

Notes on this clone: The sample has other DNA sequences that encode this CDR3 too. The chain couples TRBV29-1 to TRBJ2-7, with unresolved D. Trimming shortened V by 4 bases and J by 0 bases, and 4 bases separated the two germline ends. CDR1 and CDR2 (germline): SQVTM, ANQGSEA. This CDR3 has 11 residues. CDR3 coding DNA: TGCAGCGTTGCGGACTCCTACGAGCAGTACTTC. It encodes CSVADSYEQYF.

The chain carries TRBV6-5 and TRBJ2-7; TRBD2 might be the D (6 bases). There are 12 residues in the CDR3. V was shortened by 4 bases and J by 7 bases, with 11 bases between the two germline ends. CDR1 MNHEY and CDR2 SVGAGI come from the germline V gene. The CDR3: CASSFMGLEQYF. CDR3 coding DNA: TGTGCCAGCAGTTTTATGGGACTGGAGCAGTACTTC.

This chain links TRBV15 with TRBJ2-3; 9 positions agree with TRBD1. CDR1 and CDR2 from the germline V gene are LNHNV and YYDKDF (reference sequence). V shed 3 bases, J shed 3 bases, and the junction held 4 bases outside the gene matches. This CDR3 is 15 amino acids long. Here the CDR3 reads CATSRTGGGTDTQYF. The CDR3 DNA reads TGTGCCACCAGCAGGACAGGGGGTGGTACAGATACGCAGTATTTT.

The chain recombines TRBV7-3 with TRBJ2-6; D not resolved. V was pared by 1 base and J by 2 bases, with 21 bases between. Germline V gene data show CDR1 as SGHTA and CDR2 as FQGTGA. The CDR3 is 20 amino acids. The CDR3 here is CASSLNVLVSFGTGANVLTF. The CDR3 nucleotides read TGTGCCAGCAGCTTAAACGTGTTAGTTTCATTCGGTACTGGGGCCAACGTCCTGACTTTC.

The CDR3 loop is CASSLSPPGLIISSYNEQFF. The CDR3 DNA sequence: TGTGCCAGCAGTTTATCTCCACCGGGACTAATCATTAGCTCCTACAATGAGCAGTTCTTC. The chain employs TRBV27 and TRBJ2-1; TRBD2 aligns across 7 bases. The CDR3 has 20 residues. V lost 0 bases, J lost 0 bases, and 14 bases stayed unmatched. CDR1 is MNHEY and CDR2 is SMNVEV in the germline V gene (reference sequence).

The chain combines TRBV19 with TRBJ1-5; D may be TRBD1 (5 bases). This CDR3 is built from 13 residues. V was cut by 3 bases and J by 3 bases, with 6 bases left in between. Germline CDR1 and CDR2: LNHDA and SQIVND (reference sequence). The CDR3 bases are TGTGCCAGTAGTATGACAGACAATCAGCCCCAGCATTTT. This gives the protein CASSMTDNQPQHF. Full variable domain (remainder filled in from reference TRBV19 and TRBJ1-5): DGGITQSPKYLFRKEGQNVTLSCEQNLNHDAMYWYRQDPGQGLRLIYYSQIVNDFQKGDIAEGYSVSREKKESFPLTVTSAQKNPTAFYLCASSMTDNQPQHFGDGTRLSIL.

Comments on this clone: The junction and the germline gene differ at one end; a read error may be behind it. The chain uses TRBV14 and TRBJ1-2, with TRBD1 matching over 8 bases. Germline CDR1 SGHDN, CDR2 FVKESK. The CDR3 totals 16 residues. The CDR3 is CASSQEGQGPNYGYTF. CDR3 nucleotides: TGTGCCAGCAGTCAAGAAGGACAGGGCCCAAACTATGGCTACACCTTC.

This sequence joins TRBV9 and TRBJ2-7; TRBD2 aligns across 14 bases. CDR1 and CDR2 (germline): SGDLS, YYNGEE. V was pared by 4 bases and J by 6 bases, with 9 bases of the junction left unmatched. The CDR3 is 16 amino acids. The CDR3: CASSPGAGLAGVEQYF. The DNA for the CDR3 is TGTGCCAGCAGCCCCGGGGCGGGACTAGCGGGAGTCGAGCAGTACTTC.

J is TRBJ1-3 and V is TRBV27; a weak D match, TRBD1 (5 bases). The V end lost 5 bases, the J end lost 2 bases, and 13 bases lay between the germline ends. CDR1 is MNHEY and CDR2 is SMNVEV in the germline V gene (reference sequence). The CDR3 runs to 15 residues. This CDR3 reads CASSPQGPTGNTIYF. DNA of the CDR3: TGTGCCAGCAGTCCGCAGGGTCCAACTGGAAACACCATATATTTT.

The rearrangement joins TRBV19 to TRBJ2-7, with a tentative D call TRBD2 (6 bases). The CDR3 extends over 13 amino acids. Trimming pared 3 bases from V and 3 bases from J, leaving 9 bases between. CDR1 is LNHDA, CDR2 SQIVND, per germline (reference sequence). CDR3 DNA: TGTGCCAGTAGTATCGGGACTTTCTACGAGCAGTACTTC. Translated, it gives CASSIGTFYEQYF. The full variable domain, completed using reference TRBV19 and TRBJ2-7, is DGGITQSPKYLFRKEGQNVTLSCEQNLNHDAMYWYRQDPGQGLRLIYYSQIVNDFQKGDIAEGYSVSREKKESFPLTVTSAQKNPTAFYLCASSIGTFYEQYFGPGTRLTVT.

The CDR3 here is CASSLGDRFYGDTIYF. The DNA for the CDR3 is TGTGCCAGCAGCTTAGGGGACCGCTTCTACGGGGACACCATATATTTT. The gene calls are TRBV7-8 and TRBJ1-3; a weak D match, TRBD1 (5 bases). V was trimmed by 1 base and J by 8 bases, leaving 18 bases between them. Germline V gives CDR1 SGHVS, CDR2 FQNEAQ. The CDR3 runs 16 residues.

The chain employs TRBV11-2 and TRBJ2-1; D may be TRBD2 (5 bases). The V gene lost 8 bases and the J gene lost 0 bases, with 8 bases spanning the gap. CDR3 length: 13 amino acids. Germline V lookup: CDR1 SGHAT, CDR2 FQNNGV. CDR3 in DNA: TGTGCCAGCCGCGGAGGCTCCTACAATGAGCAGTTCTTC. Amino acids: CASRGGSYNEQFF.